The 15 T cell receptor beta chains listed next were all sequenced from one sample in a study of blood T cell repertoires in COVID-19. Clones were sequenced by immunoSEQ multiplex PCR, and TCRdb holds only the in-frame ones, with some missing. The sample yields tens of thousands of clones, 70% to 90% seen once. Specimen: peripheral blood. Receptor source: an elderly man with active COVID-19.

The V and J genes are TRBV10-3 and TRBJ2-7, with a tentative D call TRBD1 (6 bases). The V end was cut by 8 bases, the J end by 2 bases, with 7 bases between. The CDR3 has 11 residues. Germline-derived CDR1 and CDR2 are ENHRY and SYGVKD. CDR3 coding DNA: TGTGCCATCCGGGACACCTACGAGCAGTACTTC. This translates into CAIRDTYEQYF.

CDR3 loop: CASGEGITNYGYTF. The CDR3 region has the DNA TGTGCCAGCGGGGAGGGTATAACTAACTATGGCTACACCTTC. This chain connects TRBV6-5 to TRBJ1-2; D gene uncertain. With 8 bases removed from V and 0 bases from J, the gap between germline ends came to 13 bases. The CDR3 length is 14 residues. Germline V lookup: CDR1 MNHEY, CDR2 SVGAGI.

The CDR3 loop is CASSSRGRLGDTQYF. For the CDR3, the DNA is TGTGCCAGCAGTTCCCGAGGGCGGTTGGGAGATACGCAGTATTTT. This chain connects TRBV6-5 to TRBJ2-3; D possibly corresponds to TRBD2 (5 bases). Germline V gives CDR1 MNHEY, CDR2 SVGAGI. CDR3 size: 15 residues. With 4 bases removed from V and 5 bases from J, the gap between germline ends came to 16 bases.

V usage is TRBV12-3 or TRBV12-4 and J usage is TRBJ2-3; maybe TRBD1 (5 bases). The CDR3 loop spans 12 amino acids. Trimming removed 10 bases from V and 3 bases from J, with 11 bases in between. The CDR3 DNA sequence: TGTGCCACCGGGCCAGGGACAGATACGCAGTATTTT. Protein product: CATGPGTDTQYF.

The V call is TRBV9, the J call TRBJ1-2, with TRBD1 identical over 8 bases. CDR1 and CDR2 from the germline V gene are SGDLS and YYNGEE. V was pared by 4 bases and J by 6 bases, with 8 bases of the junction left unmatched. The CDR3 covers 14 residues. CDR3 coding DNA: TGTGCCAGCAGCTTTCGGACAGGGAGCAATGGCTACACCTTC. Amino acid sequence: CASSFRTGSNGYTF.

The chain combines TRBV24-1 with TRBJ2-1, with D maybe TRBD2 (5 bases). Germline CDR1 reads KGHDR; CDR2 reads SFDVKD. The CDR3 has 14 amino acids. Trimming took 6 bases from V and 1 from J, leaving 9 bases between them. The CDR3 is CATSSSVSYNEQFF. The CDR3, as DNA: TGTGCCACCAGTAGTAGCGTATCCTACAATGAGCAGTTCTTC.

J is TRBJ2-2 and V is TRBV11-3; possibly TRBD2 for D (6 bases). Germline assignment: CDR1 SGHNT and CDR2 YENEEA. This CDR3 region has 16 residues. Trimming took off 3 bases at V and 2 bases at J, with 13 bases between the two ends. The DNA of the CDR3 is TGTGCCAGCAGCTTGAGCGCGGGGTCTAACACCGGGGAGCTGTTTTTT. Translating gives CASSLSAGSNTGELFF. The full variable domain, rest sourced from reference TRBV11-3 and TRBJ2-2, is EAGVVQSPRYKIIEKKQPVAFWCNPISGHNTLYWYLQNLGQGPELLIRYENEEAVDDSQLPKDRFSAERLKGVDSTLKIQPAELGDSAVYLCASSLSAGSNTGELFFGEGSRLTVL.

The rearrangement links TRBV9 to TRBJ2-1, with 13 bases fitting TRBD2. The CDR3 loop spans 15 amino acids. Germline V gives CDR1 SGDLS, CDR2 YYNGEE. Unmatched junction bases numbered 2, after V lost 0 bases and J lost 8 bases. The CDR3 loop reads CASSVGTSGSYEQFF. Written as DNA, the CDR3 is TGTGCCAGCAGCGTAGGGACTAGCGGGAGCTATGAGCAGTTCTTC.

CDR3 amino acids: CASSIHRGYEQYF. The CDR3 nucleotides read TGTGCCAGCAGTATACACAGGGGCTACGAGCAGTACTTC. The chain couples TRBV28 to TRBJ2-7; 7 bases align to TRBD1. J was trimmed by 3 bases and V by 5 bases; bases with no gene match: 4. Germline CDR1 is MDHEN and CDR2 is SYDVKM. The CDR3 is made up of 13 amino acids.

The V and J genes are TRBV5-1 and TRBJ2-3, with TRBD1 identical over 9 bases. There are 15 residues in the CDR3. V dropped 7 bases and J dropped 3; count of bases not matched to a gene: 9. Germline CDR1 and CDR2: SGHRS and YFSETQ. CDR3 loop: CASAGDRVGTDTQYF. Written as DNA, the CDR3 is TGCGCCAGCGCCGGGGACAGGGTCGGAACAGATACGCAGTATTTT.

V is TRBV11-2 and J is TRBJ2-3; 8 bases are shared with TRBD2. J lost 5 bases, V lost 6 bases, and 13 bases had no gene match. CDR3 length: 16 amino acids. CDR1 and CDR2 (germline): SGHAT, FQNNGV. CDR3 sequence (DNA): TGTGCCAGCAGATCCCCCGGGACTAGAGCTAGAGATACGCAGTATTTT. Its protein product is CASRSPGTRARDTQYF.

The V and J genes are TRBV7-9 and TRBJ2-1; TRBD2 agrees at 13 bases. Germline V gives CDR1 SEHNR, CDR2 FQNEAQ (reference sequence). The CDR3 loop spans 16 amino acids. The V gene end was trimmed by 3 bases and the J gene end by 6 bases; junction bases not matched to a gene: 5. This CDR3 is CASSFGTSGVRNEQFF. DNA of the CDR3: TGTGCCAGCAGCTTCGGGACTAGCGGGGTCCGCAATGAGCAGTTCTTC.

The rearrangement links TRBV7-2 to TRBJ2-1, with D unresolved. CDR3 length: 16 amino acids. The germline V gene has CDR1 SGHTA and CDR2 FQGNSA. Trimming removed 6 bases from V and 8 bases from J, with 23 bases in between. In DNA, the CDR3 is TGTGCCAGCAGAGAAGCACCAGGCGATTGGGTCTATGAGCAGTTCTTC. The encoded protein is CASREAPGDWVYEQFF.

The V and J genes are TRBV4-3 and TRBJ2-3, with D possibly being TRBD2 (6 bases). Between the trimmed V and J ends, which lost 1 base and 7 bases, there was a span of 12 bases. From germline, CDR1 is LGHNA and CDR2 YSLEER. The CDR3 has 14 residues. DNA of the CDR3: TGCGCCAGCAGCCAAGTAGGGACTGGGTATACGCAGTATTTT. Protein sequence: CASSQVGTGYTQYF.

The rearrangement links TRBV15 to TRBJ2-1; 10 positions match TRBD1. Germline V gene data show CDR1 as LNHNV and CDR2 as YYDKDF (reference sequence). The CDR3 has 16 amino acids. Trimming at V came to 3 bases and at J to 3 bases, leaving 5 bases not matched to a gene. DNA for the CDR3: TGTGCCACCAGCAGCGGAGGGACAGGGGACTACAATGAGCAGTTCTTC. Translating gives CATSSGGTGDYNEQFF.